Below, one T cell receptor (beta chain) is given with its context. As yet, its antigen is unknown. The sample belongs to a study of T cell responses to AZD1222 COVID-19 vaccine. Findings and caveats of the study: A mostly white British donor set with more females was recruited, and clonal diversity was possibly underestimated. The study found Spike-specific TCR breadth and depth rose after two AZD1222 doses. AZD1222 recipients seropositive at baseline numbered only 5 or 6.

This table comes from immunoSEQ multiplex PCR, and its TCRdb copy is limited to in-frame clones, with some not included. The profile shows about 120,000 clones, 88% of them singletons. The germline CDR1 and CDR2 sequences are LGHNA and YNFKEQ. V trimming: 2 bases; J trimming: 0 bases; junction bases outside the gene matches: 10. The CDR3 is made up of 18 amino acids. The V call is TRBV4-2, the J call TRBJ1-3; 7 bases align to TRBD1. The material sequenced was peripheral blood, taken on day 0 of AZD1222 vaccination. This receptor was identified in an adult in good health. CDR3: CASSQFSGQTYSGNTIYF. The CDR3 nucleotides are TGTGCCAGCAGCCAATTCTCGGGACAGACTTACTCTGGAAACACCATATATTTT.